This T cell receptor (beta chain) was retrieved from a study of T cell changes during pregnancy in multiple sclerosis. Germline V gives CDR1 MNHNY, CDR2 SVGAGI (reference sequence). The CDR3 totals 15 residues. V was cut by 7 bases and J by 1 base, with 14 bases left in between. Some clones are missing from TCRdb's copy, which holds only in-frame ones; the method was immunoSEQ multiplex PCR. The sample lists some 100,000 clones, about nine tenths seen once, with over 2.5% in the top ten. The receptor's source is a female donor with multiple sclerosis, enrolled in a pregnancy study. This specimen consisted of peripheral blood, obtained in the second trimester of pregnancy. The chain recombines TRBV6-6 with TRBJ1-5; weak D call: TRBD1 (5 bases). Written as DNA, the CDR3 is TGTGCCAGCAATGAGATCCGGGGGAGCAATCAGCCCCAGCATTTT. It is translated as CASNEIRGSNQPQHF.